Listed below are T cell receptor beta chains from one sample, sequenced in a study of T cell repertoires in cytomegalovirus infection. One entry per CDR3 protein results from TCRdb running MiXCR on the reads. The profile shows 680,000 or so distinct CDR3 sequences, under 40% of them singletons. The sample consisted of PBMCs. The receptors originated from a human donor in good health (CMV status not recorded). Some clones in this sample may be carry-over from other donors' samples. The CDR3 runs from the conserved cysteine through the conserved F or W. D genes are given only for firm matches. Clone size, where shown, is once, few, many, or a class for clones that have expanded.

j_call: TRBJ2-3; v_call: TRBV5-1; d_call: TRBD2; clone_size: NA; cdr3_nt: TGCGCCAGCAGCTTGGCGGGGACTAAATACACAGATACGCAGTATTTT; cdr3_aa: CASSLAGTKYTDTQYF
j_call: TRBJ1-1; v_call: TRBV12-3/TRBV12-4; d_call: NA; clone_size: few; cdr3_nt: TGTGCCAGCAGTTACGGGGTTTTGAACACTGAAGCTTTCTTT; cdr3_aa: CASSYGVLNTEAFF
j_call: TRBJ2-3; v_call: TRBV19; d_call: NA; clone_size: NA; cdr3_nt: TGTGCCAGTAGTATTAGGTGGGATACGCAGTATTTT; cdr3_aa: CASSIRWDTQYF
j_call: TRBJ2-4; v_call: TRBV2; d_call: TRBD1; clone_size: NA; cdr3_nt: TGTGCCAGCAGTAGGGACAGGGTACTAGCCAAAAACATTCAGTACTTC; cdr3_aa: CASSRDRVLAKNIQYF
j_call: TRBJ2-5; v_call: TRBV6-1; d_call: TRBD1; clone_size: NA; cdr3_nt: TGTGCCAGCAGGGGACAGATCCTAGAGACCCAGTACTTC; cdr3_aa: CASRGQILETQYF
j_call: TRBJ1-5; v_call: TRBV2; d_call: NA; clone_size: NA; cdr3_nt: TGTGCCAGCAGTGTCCGAGGAACAGGCCAAAATCAGCCCCAGCATTTT; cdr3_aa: CASSVRGTGQNQPQHF
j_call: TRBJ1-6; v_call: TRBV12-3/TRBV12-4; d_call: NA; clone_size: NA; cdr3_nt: TGTGCCAGCAGTCCCGGGACTCCCAATTCACCCCTCCACTTT; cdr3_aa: CASSPGTPNSPLHF
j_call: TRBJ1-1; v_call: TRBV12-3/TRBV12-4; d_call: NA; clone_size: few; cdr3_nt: TGTGCCAGCAGAGGAATAACCTTCGAAGCTTTCTTT; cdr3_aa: CASRGITFEAFF
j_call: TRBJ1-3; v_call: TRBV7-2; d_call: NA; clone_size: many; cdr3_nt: TGTGCCAGCAGCACAGGGTACTCTGGAAACACCATATATTTT; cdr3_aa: CASSTGYSGNTIYF
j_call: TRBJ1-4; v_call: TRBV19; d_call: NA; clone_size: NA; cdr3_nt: TGTGCCAGTGCCCCGGTTGGGGGACCTAATGAAAAACTGTTTTTT; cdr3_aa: CASAPVGGPNEKLFF
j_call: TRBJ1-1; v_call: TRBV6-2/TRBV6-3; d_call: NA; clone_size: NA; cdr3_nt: TGTGCCAGTCGGGTTGCTGGGATGAACACTGAAGCTTTCTTT; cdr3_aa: CASRVAGMNTEAFF
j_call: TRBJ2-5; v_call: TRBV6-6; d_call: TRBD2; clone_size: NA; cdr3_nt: TGTGCCAGCAGTTACGGGGCTAGCGGGGTGGTGTACCAAGAGACCCAGTACTTC; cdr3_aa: CASSYGASGVVYQETQYF
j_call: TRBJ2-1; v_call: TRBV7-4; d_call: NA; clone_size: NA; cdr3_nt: TGTGCCAGCAGCCAGCAGGGGGGCCCAAGCTACAATGAGCAGTTCTTC; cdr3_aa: CASSQQGGPSYNEQFF
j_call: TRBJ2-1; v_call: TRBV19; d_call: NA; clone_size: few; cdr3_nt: TGTGCCAGTAGTATTAACAGGGTTGGTGAGCAGTTCTTC; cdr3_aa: CASSINRVGEQFF
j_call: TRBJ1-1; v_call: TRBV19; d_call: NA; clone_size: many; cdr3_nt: TGTGCCAGTAGTTACCTGAACACTGAAGCTTTCTTT; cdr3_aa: CASSYLNTEAFF
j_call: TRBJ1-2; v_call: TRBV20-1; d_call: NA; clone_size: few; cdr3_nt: TGCAGTGCTACCGTCTATGGCTACACCTTC; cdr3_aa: CSATVYGYTF
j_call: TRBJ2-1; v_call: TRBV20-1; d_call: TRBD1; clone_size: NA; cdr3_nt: TGCAGTGCAACCGGGACAGGGCAGTTCTTC; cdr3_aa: CSATGTGQFF
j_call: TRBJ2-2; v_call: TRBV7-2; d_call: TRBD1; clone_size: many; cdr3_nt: TGTGCCAGCAGCTTAGGACAGGGGGCTCCCACCGGGGAGCTGTTTTTT; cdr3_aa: CASSLGQGAPTGELFF
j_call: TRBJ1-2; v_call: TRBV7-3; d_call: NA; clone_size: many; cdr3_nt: TGTGCCAGCAGCTTAACTCCGCTTGTAGGGGTTCATGGCTACACCTTC; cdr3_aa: CASSLTPLVGVHGYTF
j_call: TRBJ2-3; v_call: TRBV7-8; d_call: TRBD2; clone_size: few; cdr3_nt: TGTGCCAGCAGCAATCCAGACATTCCGGGACTAGCCTTCACAGATACGCAGTATTTT; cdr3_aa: CASSNPDIPGLAFTDTQYF
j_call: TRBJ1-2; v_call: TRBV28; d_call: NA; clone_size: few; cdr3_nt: TGTGCCAGCACCTCAGGGACGGCCTATGGCTACACCTTC; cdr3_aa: CASTSGTAYGYTF
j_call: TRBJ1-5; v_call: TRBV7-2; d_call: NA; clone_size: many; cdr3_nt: TGTGCCAGCAGCTTTTCGGCAGCTAACAATCAGCCCCAGCATTTT; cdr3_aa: CASSFSAANNQPQHF
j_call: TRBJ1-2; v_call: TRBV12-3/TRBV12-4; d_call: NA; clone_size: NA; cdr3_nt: TGTGCCTGCAGGGAGAACTATGGCTACACCTTC; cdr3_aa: CACRENYGYTF
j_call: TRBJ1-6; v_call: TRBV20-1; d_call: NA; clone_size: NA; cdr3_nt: TGCGGTGCTTCCCGGGACTCGGATTCACCCCTCCACTTT; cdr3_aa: CGASRDSDSPLHF
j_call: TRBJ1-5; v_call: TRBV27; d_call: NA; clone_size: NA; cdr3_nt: TGTGCCAGCAGTCCCCGCCAGGGACCCAATCAGCCCCAGCATTTT; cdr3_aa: CASSPRQGPNQPQHF
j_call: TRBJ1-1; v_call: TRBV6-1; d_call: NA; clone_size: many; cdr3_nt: TGTGCCAGCAGTGATGTGGGGATACTCAAGAACACTGAAGCTTTCTTT; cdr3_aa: CASSDVGILKNTEAFF
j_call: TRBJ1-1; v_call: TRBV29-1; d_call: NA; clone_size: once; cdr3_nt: TGCAGCGTTGAAGACTGGAACACTGAAGCTTTCTTT; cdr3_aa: CSVEDWNTEAFF